A single sample gave rise to the 9 T cell receptor beta chains below, sequenced in a study of T cell changes during pregnancy in multiple sclerosis (dated by TCRdb to about 2019). The library was produced with the immunoSEQ multiplex PCR assay. TCRdb carries this immuneACCESS record with in-frame sequences only. Its versions omit some clonotypes, under half of them owing to an unresolved V gene in the studies checked, with the rest unexplained. Recorded for this sample are 45,000 to 50,000 clones; 85% to 95% of them occurred a single time. Clones ranked in the top ten supply 0.37% of the sample. This specimen was CD4+ T cells from peripheral blood mononuclear cells, taken in the second trimester of pregnancy. The receptors originated from a female donor in good health, enrolled as a control in a pregnancy study.

The V call is TRBV11-3, the J call TRBJ2-1; 7 bases align to TRBD1. V was pared by 5 bases and J by 2 bases, with 3 bases of the junction left unmatched. This CDR3 spans 14 amino acids. From germline, CDR1 is SGHNT and CDR2 YENEEA. CDR3 in amino acids: CASSPGTAYNEQFF. The CDR3 DNA reads as TGTGCCAGCAGCCCCGGGACAGCCTACAATGAGCAGTTCTTC.

Of note for this clone: No DNA is shown, since the ends of the CDR3 on it are uncertain; the CDR3 is the one TCRdb lists. The genes are TRBV30 and TRBJ1-2; TRBD1 is taken as the D call from the table, unchecked against the DNA. Germline V CDR1 and CDR2: GTSNPN, SVGIG (reference sequence). The CDR3 extends over 11 residues, inclusive of both ends. The CDR3 protein is CAWAYGTGASF.

The J gene is TRBJ2-1, the V gene TRBV5-4, with 11 bases that match TRBD2. The V gene end was trimmed by 0 bases and the J gene end by 2 bases; junction bases not matched to a gene: 4. This CDR3 is built from 17 residues. Germline V gene data show CDR1 as SGHNT and CDR2 as YYREEE (reference sequence). The CDR3: CASSLEVAGGPYNEQFF. The CDR3 DNA reads TGTGCCAGCAGCTTGGAGGTAGCGGGGGGGCCCTACAATGAGCAGTTCTTC.

The CDR3 is CASSVGVGGGAADTQYF. CDR3 nucleotide sequence: TGTGCCAGCAGCGTAGGAGTCGGCGGGGGGGCAGCAGATACGCAGTATTTT. This chain connects TRBV9 to TRBJ2-3; 9 nucleotides align to TRBD2. The trim removed 0 bases at V and 4 bases at J, leaving 9 bases unmatched. The length of the CDR3 is 17 residues. Germline V gene lookup returns CDR1 SGDLS and CDR2 YYNGEE.

The rearrangement uses TRBV19 and TRBJ1-2, with a possible D match to TRBD1 (5 bases). Looked up from germline, CDR1 is LNHDA and CDR2 is SQIVND (reference sequence). With 10 bases removed from V and 8 bases from J, the gap between germline ends came to 26 bases. CDR3 length: 15 amino acids. CDR3 DNA: TGTGCCACCGCTGACAACTCTGTGGGGGGATTGGGCTACACCTTC. Amino acid sequence: CATADNSVGGLGYTF.

In this sample, this clone turned up once. This chain joins TRBV7-9 and TRBJ1-6, with 8 positions matching TRBD1. CDR1 is SEHNR, CDR2 FQNEAQ, per germline (reference sequence). The CDR3 extends over 15 amino acids. Trimming removed 5 bases from V and 6 bases from J; junction bases left unmatched: 6. The CDR3 bases are TGTGCCAGCAGCGGACAGGGCTACGGTAATTCACCCCTCCACTTT. Translated: CASSGQGYGNSPLHF.

The chain has TRBV10-3 and TRBJ1-2; 7 bases are shared with TRBD1. CDR1 ENHRY and CDR2 SYGVKD come from the germline V gene. J lost 2 bases, V lost 6 bases, and 6 bases had no gene match. The CDR3 is 14 amino acids. The CDR3 DNA sequence: TGTGCCATCAGGGGCCAAGGGGGCAACTATGGCTACACCTTC. The encoded protein is CAIRGQGGNYGYTF.

The chain links TRBV27 to TRBJ1-5; D gene uncertain. With 0 bases removed from V and 0 bases from J, the gap between germline ends came to 9 bases. This CDR3 spans 16 amino acids. CDR1 MNHEY and CDR2 SMNVEV come from the germline V gene (reference sequence). Here the CDR3 reads CASSLSVPYSNQPQHF. The CDR3 nucleotides read TGTGCCAGCAGTTTATCCGTCCCGTATAGCAATCAGCCCCAGCATTTT.

This chain connects TRBV6-1 to TRBJ1-1; D is unclear. V lost 5 bases to trimming and J lost 1 base, with 8 bases between them. In germline, CDR1 is MNHNS, CDR2 SASEGT. The CDR3 loop spans 13 amino acids. The CDR3 bases are TGTGCCAGCAGTCTTTCACAGAACACTGAAGCTTTCTTT. Its protein is CASSLSQNTEAFF.